This T cell receptor (beta chain) was sequenced during a study of blood T cell repertoires in COVID-19. This clone was recorded a few times. The CDR3 contains 16 residues. J lost 2 bases, V lost 4 bases, and 6 bases had no gene match. Germline CDR1 KGHDR, CDR2 SFDVKD. Authors' analysis steps: Estimation of nucleated cell counts relied on the amplification of reference gene primers. Produced via immunoSEQ multiplex PCR; TCRdb's table is partial and in-frame only. D and trimming come from the DNA, and the V and J calls and clone size come from that table. This table has some 180,000 clones, approximately 88% appearing once.

Sequenced: peripheral blood. The chain joins TRBV24-1 to TRBJ2-1; TRBD1 agrees at 8 bases. The clonotype originates from a middle-aged woman with COVID-19, enrolled during active disease. The CDR3 bases are TGTGCCACCAGTGACAGGACAGGGTCGGCCTACAATGAGCAGTTCTTC. Protein product: CATSDRTGSAYNEQFF.